This is a list of T cell receptor beta chains from one sample in a study of blood T cell repertoires in COVID-19. TCRdb's copy holds only in-frame clones and misses some; the assay was immunoSEQ multiplex PCR. The data contain about 31,000 clones, approximately 88% of them seen just once; the ten biggest clones take up 0.55%. Sequencing was performed on peripheral blood. These receptors all come from a woman aged 40 to 50 with active or convalescent COVID-19. The CDR3 runs from the conserved cysteine through the conserved F or W. The order of the fields is J gene, clone size, V gene, D gene, CDR3 protein, CDR3 DNA. The D gene is left open where the match is weak. Size is stated for part of the rows, as once, few or many counts, or as a class when the clone is expanded.

>TRBJ1-2|.|TRBV7-3|TRBD1
CASSLPGQDLYGYTF
TGTGCCAGCAGCTTACCGGGACAGGACCTGTATGGCTACACCTTC
>TRBJ1-1|.|TRBV19|.
CASSPRHLNTEAFF
TGTGCCAGTAGTCCACGACACTTGAACACTGAAGCTTTCTTT
>TRBJ1-5|once|TRBV2|TRBD1
CASSAGTGGGQPQHF
TGTGCCAGCAGCGCCGGGACAGGGGGGGGTCAGCCCCAGCATTTT
>TRBJ2-2|.|TRBV5-1|TRBD2
CASSPGLSNTGELFF
TGCGCCAGCAGCCCGGGACTATCGAACACCGGGGAGCTGTTTTTT
>TRBJ1-1|.|TRBV7-9|.
CASSPAGSNTEAFF
TGTGCCAGCAGCCCCGCGGGCTCGAACACTGAAGCTTTCTTT
>TRBJ2-7|.|TRBV6-1|.
CASSVDRTYEQYF
TGTGCCAGCAGTGTAGACAGAACCTACGAGCAGTACTTC
>TRBJ2-3|.|TRBV7-9|TRBD2
CASSLVGGMDTQYF
TGTGCCAGCAGCTTAGTCGGGGGGATGGATACGCAGTATTTT
>TRBJ2-7|once|TRBV6-2/TRBV6-3|.
CASSSPSYEQYF
TGTGCCAGCAGCTCCCCGTCCTACGAGCAGTACTTC
>TRBJ1-1|.|TRBV27|.
CASSPAGWEPNTEAFF
TGTGCCAGTTCCCCGGCCGGGTGGGAGCCGAACACTGAAGCTTTCTTT
>TRBJ1-5|.|TRBV20-1|.
CSASLRQVNQPQHF
TGCAGTGCTAGTTTACGGCAGGTCAATCAGCCCCAGCATTTT
>TRBJ2-3|once|TRBV9|.
CATSRWGDTQYF
TGTGCCACCTCCCGCTGGGGCGATACGCAGTATTTT
>TRBJ1-1|.|TRBV28|.
CASSEIQGFTEAFF
TGTGCCAGCAGCGAAATTCAGGGCTTCACTGAAGCTTTCTTT
>TRBJ2-1|.|TRBV5-1|TRBD2
CASSLRGGGNEQFF
TGCGCCAGCAGCTTGCGCGGGGGGGGCAATGAGCAGTTCTTC
>TRBJ2-3|.|TRBV7-8|TRBD2
CASSPTSGGFDTQYF
TGTGCCAGCAGCCCGACTAGCGGGGGGTTTGATACGCAGTATTTT
>TRBJ2-1|.|TRBV6-5|.
CASSYSSSFGNEQFF
TGTGCCAGCAGTTACTCTTCTTCCTTCGGCAATGAGCAGTTCTTC
>TRBJ2-1|.|TRBV10-3|.
CAISESNLATLYNEQFF
TGTGCCATCAGTGAGTCGAATCTAGCCACGCTCTACAATGAGCAGTTCTTC
>TRBJ2-1|.|TRBV5-1|TRBD2
CASSWGLAALSYNEQFF
TGCGCCAGCAGCTGGGGACTAGCGGCCCTCTCCTACAATGAGCAGTTCTTC